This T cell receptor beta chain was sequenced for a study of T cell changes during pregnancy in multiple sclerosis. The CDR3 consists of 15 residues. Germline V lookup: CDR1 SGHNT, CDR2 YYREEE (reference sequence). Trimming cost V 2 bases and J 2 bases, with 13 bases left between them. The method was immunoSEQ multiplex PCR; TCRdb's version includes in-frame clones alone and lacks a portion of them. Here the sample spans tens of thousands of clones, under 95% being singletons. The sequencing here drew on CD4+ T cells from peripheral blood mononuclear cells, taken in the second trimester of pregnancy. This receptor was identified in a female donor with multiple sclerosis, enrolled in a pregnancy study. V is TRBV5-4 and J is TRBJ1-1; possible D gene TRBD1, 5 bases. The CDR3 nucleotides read TGTGCCAGCAGCTTAAGCAAGGGGCAAAACACTGAAGCTTTCTTT. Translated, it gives CASSLSKGQNTEAFF.